This T cell receptor (beta chain) was sequenced for a study of blood T cell repertoires in COVID-19. Study background: PBMCs, B-cell-depleted T cells, or T cells provided the cDNA or gDNA that made up the material.

Original processing methods: Reference gene primers were amplified, and this amplification served to estimate nucleated cell counts. Produced via immunoSEQ multiplex PCR; TCRdb's table is partial and in-frame only. Clonal size and the V and J genes are those of that table, whereas D and trimming came from the DNA. The sample holds about 160,000 clones, roughly 90% seen once. After removal of 5 bases from V and 2 bases from J, the junction contained 9 bases not matched to a gene. The CDR3 loop spans 15 amino acids. The germline V gene encodes CDR1 SNHLY and CDR2 FYNNEI. Source material: peripheral blood. J is TRBJ2-7 and V is TRBV2, with 7 bases identical to TRBD1. The TCR comes from a man between 25 and 39 years old with COVID-19, enrolled during active disease. The CDR3: CASSLTGVPTYEQYF. The CDR3 coding sequence is TGTGCCAGCAGTCTAACAGGGGTCCCCACCTACGAGCAGTACTTC.